This T cell receptor (beta chain) was obtained from a study of vaccination effects on CD4 cells after COVID-19. This table comes from immunoSEQ multiplex PCR, and its TCRdb copy is limited to in-frame clones, with some not included. The table lists about 59,000 clones, about 78% of them singletons, with less than 2.5% in the top ten. About this clone itself: Its target is not known.

Germline V gives CDR1 MNHNS, CDR2 SASEGT. Trimming cost V 3 bases and J 4 bases, with 12 bases left between them. The CDR3 has 14 residues. Sequencing followed a ViraFEST assay step that expanded antigen-specific CD4+ T cells with viral peptide pools. With more than 9 days of culture completed, CD4+ T cells were isolated. Each participant was given two doses of one vaccine (BNT162b2 or mRNA-1273). Negative nucleocapsid antibody tests before and after vaccination confirmed no previous SARS-CoV-2 infection. The TCR comes from a human donor who received a COVID-19 vaccine. V usage is TRBV6-1 and J usage is TRBJ1-2; possible D gene TRBD1, 5 bases. This material consisted of CD4+ T cells from PBMCs cultured with HCoV-OC43 spike peptides, taken after COVID-19 vaccination. Subset of the sample: HCoV-OC43 spike overlapping peptide pool stimulation. The CDR3 is CASSDAGHPYGYTF. DNA of the CDR3: TGTGCCAGCAGTGACGCAGGACACCCCTATGGCTACACCTTC.